This T cell receptor beta chain was sequenced for a study of shared clonotypes between healthy human individuals. Whole-study findings and limits: Enrolling few donors narrowed the genetic and exposure-history diversity that was represented. Non-shared clonotypes had lower generation probabilities than clonotypes shared by all four sorted-subset donors.

Some clones are missing from TCRdb's copy, which holds only in-frame ones; the method was immunoSEQ multiplex PCR. Of about 92,000 clones in the sample, 60% to 70% were seen once. Comment on this clone: Its antigen is still unknown.

Sequencing used memory CD8+ T cells sorted from blood. Specified subset: CD45RO+ cells pooled with CCR7-negative TemRA cells. The clonotype comes from a young man in good health.

The CDR3 region is CASSLGRERGEQFF. The CDR3 coding sequence is TGTGCCAGCAGCTTGGGTCGGGAGCGAGGTGAGCAGTTCTTC. J is TRBJ2-1 and V is TRBV7-2; a possible D gene is TRBD2 (6 bases). V shed 3 bases and J shed 9 bases, with 15 bases lying between them. The CDR3 is 14 residues long. The germline gives CDR1 SGHTA, CDR2 FQGNSA. The full variable domain, rest sourced from reference TRBV7-2 and TRBJ2-1, is GAGVSQSPSNKVTEKGKDVELRCDPISGHTALYWYRQSLGQGLEFLIYFQGNSAPDKSGLPSDRFSAERTGGSVSTLTIQRTQQEDSAVYLCASSLGRERGEQFFGPGTRLTVL.